Listed here are 13 T cell receptor beta chains from one sample, sequenced in a study of blood T cell repertoires in COVID-19. Libraries were prepared by immunoSEQ multiplex PCR; TCRdb keeps only in-frame clonotypes and omits some of them. This sample has around 250,000 clones; 86% occur once, and the top ten carry 3.6%. The sequencing input was peripheral blood. The receptor set was obtained from a man aged 18 to 30 with active or convalescent COVID-19.

The chain joins TRBV7-9 to TRBJ1-1; 8 nucleotides agree with TRBD1. The CDR3 runs to 14 residues. V lost 5 bases and J lost 4; bases outside the gene matches: 6. Germline assignment: CDR1 SEHNR and CDR2 FQNEAQ (reference sequence). The DNA for the CDR3 is TGTGCCAGCAGCCACGAACAGGGGGGCACTGAAGCTTTCTTT. Translated, it gives CASSHEQGGTEAFF.

The gene calls are TRBV3-1 (or the pseudogene TRBV3-2) and TRBJ2-3, with 7 nucleotides matching TRBD2. The V and J ends lost 8 bases and 6 bases, in that order; junction bases with no gene match: 14. The CDR3 sequence is 15 residues long. Per the germline V gene, CDR1 is LGHDT and CDR2 is YNNKEL (reference sequence). CDR3 protein: CASGPWAGEGDTQYF. Here the CDR3 DNA reads TGTGCCAGCGGGCCCTGGGCGGGGGAAGGTGATACGCAGTATTTT.

The CDR3 nucleotides are TGTGCCAGCAGTGAATCAGCGGGACCATACAATGAGCAGTTCTTC. Translating it yields CASSESAGPYNEQFF. V is TRBV25-1 and J is TRBJ2-1; 7 positions agree with TRBD2. Germline assignment: CDR1 MGHDK and CDR2 SYGVNS. The CDR3 sequence is 15 residues long. After removal of 1 base from V and 4 bases from J, the junction contained 4 bases not matched to a gene.

The chain employs TRBV15 and TRBJ1-5, with D tentatively TRBD1 (6 bases). Germline values: CDR1 LNHNV, CDR2 YYDKDF (reference sequence). The CDR3 extends over 15 amino acids. Deletions cut 5 bases from V and 3 bases from J, with 14 bases between. The CDR3 DNA sequence: TGTGCCACCAGCGGGGACACAGGGCACAATCAGCCCCAGCATTTT. It specifies CATSGDTGHNQPQHF.

V and J are TRBV6-5 and TRBJ2-5; no clear D gene. This CDR3 is built from 11 residues. V lost 7 bases and J 4 bases, leaving 7 bases between the germline ends. CDR1 MNHEY and CDR2 SVGAGI come from the germline V gene. The DNA of the CDR3 is TGTGCCAGCATTGGCCTAGAGACCCAGTACTTC. Residues: CASIGLETQYF.

J is TRBJ2-1 and V is TRBV7-7, with a tentative D call TRBD2 (5 bases). Germline V gene data show CDR1 as SSHAT and CDR2 as FNYEAQ (reference sequence). Trimming removed 5 bases from V and 5 bases from J, with 10 bases in between. This CDR3 is built from 13 residues. The CDR3 region is CASSEPGDNEQFF. The CDR3 DNA is TGTGCCAGCAGCGAGCCCGGGGACAATGAGCAGTTCTTC.

CDR3 in amino acids: CASSLGQDTQYF. In DNA form, the CDR3 reads TGTGCCAGCAGCTTGGGACAGGATACGCAGTATTTT. The rearrangement uses TRBV5-6 and TRBJ2-3; maybe TRBD1 (5 bases). The length of the CDR3 is 12 residues. Germline V gene lookup returns CDR1 SGHDT and CDR2 YYEEEE. Trimming shortened V by 0 bases and J by 6 bases, and 5 bases separated the two germline ends.

This clone was counted a few times. The V gene is TRBV19, the J gene TRBJ2-5, with D unclear. This CDR3 has 14 amino acids. CDR1 and CDR2 (germline): LNHDA, SQIVND (reference sequence). V shed 3 bases and J shed 2 bases, with 10 bases lying between them. The CDR3 here is CASSMGRPQETQYF. CDR3 sequence (DNA): TGTGCCAGTAGTATGGGCCGGCCGCAAGAGACCCAGTACTTC.

This chain uses TRBV5-1 with TRBJ2-1; 10 nucleotides agree with TRBD2. The CDR3 has 15 amino acids. Unmatched junction bases numbered 2, after V lost 0 bases and J lost 5 bases. Germline CDR1 is SGHRS and CDR2 is YFSETQ. CDR3 loop: CASSLVGLADNEQFF. The CDR3 DNA follows: TGCGCCAGCAGCTTGGTAGGACTAGCGGACAATGAGCAGTTCTTC.

The V and J genes are TRBV6-5 and TRBJ2-1; D gene uncertain. The V end lost 1 base, the J end lost 14 bases, and 12 bases lay between the germline ends. CDR3 length equals 12 residues. The germline gives CDR1 MNHEY, CDR2 SVGAGI. The CDR3 bases are TGTGCCAGCAGTTACTATTGGCCATACAAGTTCTTC. Amino acids: CASSYYWPYKFF.

The chain couples TRBV11-2 to TRBJ2-4, with TRBD1 matching 7 bases. This CDR3 spans 18 amino acids. The germline gives CDR1 SGHAT, CDR2 FQNNGV. Trimming cost V 5 bases and J 2 bases; bases outside gene matches: 15. As DNA, the CDR3 is TGTGCCAGCAGCCAAACCGCGACAGGGAATGCCCCCAAAAACATTCAGTACTTC. Translation: CASSQTATGNAPKNIQYF.

The chain has TRBV6-4 and TRBJ2-2; 8 bases match TRBD1. This CDR3 is built from 14 residues. The J segment lost 5 bases and the V segment lost 7 bases, leaving 6 bases of the junction unmatched. Germline lookup yields CDR1 MRHNA and CDR2 SNTAGT. CDR3 nucleotides: TGTGCCAGCACCCCAACAGGGGGGACCGGGGAGCTGTTTTTT. The encoded protein is CASTPTGGTGELFF.

The chain couples TRBV27 to TRBJ1-2; 7 nucleotides agree with TRBD1. CDR3 size: 13 residues. Trimming took 5 bases from V and 5 from J; bases not matched to a gene: 5. The germline V gene encodes CDR1 MNHEY and CDR2 SMNVEV (reference sequence). CDR3 coding DNA: TGTGCCAGCAGTATCCAACAGGGGTATGGCTACACCTTC. Amino acids: CASSIQQGYGYTF.